These 10 T cell receptor beta chains came from one sample sequenced in a study of blood T cells in healthy people across ages. The authors ran a second PCR of about 7 to 11 cycles using a sample-barcoded 5' primer and a J-beta primer mix. TCRdb reanalysed the 5' RACE reads using MiXCR and keeps one entry per CDR3 protein. The sample shows 650,000 to 950,000 distinct CDR3 sequences, under 45% of them seen only once. The sequenced sample consisted of blood. The receptors derive from a man aged 55-75 years in good health.

This clonotype turned up a few times. This sequence joins TRBV28 and TRBJ2-7, with D possibly TRBD2 on 5 matching bases. V shed 2 bases and J shed 3 bases, with 14 bases lying between them. Germline CDR1 is MDHEN and CDR2 is SYDVKM. The CDR3 loop spans 15 amino acids. The CDR3 spells CASSLTGMRVYEQYF. As DNA, the CDR3 is TGTGCCAGCAGTTTAACGGGGATGAGGGTCTACGAGCAGTACTTC.

The sample holds a few counts of this clonotype. This chain connects TRBV12-5 to TRBJ1-1; a weak D match, TRBD1 (5 bases). Germline V gives CDR1 LGHNT, CDR2 FRNRAP. Trimming left V 3 bases short and J 2 bases short, with 7 bases between. CDR3 size: 13 residues. CDR3 sequence: CASGLQDNTEAFF. CDR3 in DNA: TGTGCTAGTGGTTTACAGGATAACACTGAAGCTTTCTTT.

The chain joins TRBV6-2 or TRBV6-3 to TRBJ2-3, with a weak D call TRBD2 (5 bases). CDR3 size: 14 residues. The V and J ends lost 5 bases and 3 bases respectively, with 12 bases between them. The germline V gene encodes CDR1 MNHEY and CDR2 SVGEGT. This CDR3 reads CASSAGKDTDTQYF. DNA for the CDR3: TGTGCCAGCAGTGCCGGGAAGGATACAGATACGCAGTATTTT.

This chain joins TRBV27 and TRBJ2-7, with 10 bases aligning to TRBD1. The V gene's germline CDR1 is MNHEY and CDR2 SMNVEV (reference sequence). V lost 1 base, J lost 2 bases, and 5 bases stayed unmatched. This CDR3 is 16 amino acids long. The CDR3 DNA follows: TGTGCCAGCAGTTTATTCTCCGGGACAGGGGCCTACGAGCAGTACTTC. It specifies CASSLFSGTGAYEQYF.

A remark on this clonotype: A junction end diverges from the germline sequence, so it may reflect a read error. This chain uses TRBV7-2 with TRBJ2-1, with 12 positions matching TRBD2. The CDR3 covers 16 residues. Germline CDR1 SGHTA, CDR2 FQGNSA. CDR3 sequence: CASSLQPSGGDNERFF. The CDR3 DNA reads as TGTGCCAGCAGCCTGCAACCTAGCGGGGGGGACAATGAGCGGTTCTTC. The entire variable domain, with the rest obtained from reference TRBV7-2 and TRBJ2-1, is as follows: GAGVSQSPSNKVTEKGKDVELRCDPISGHTALYWYRQSLGQGLEFLIYFQGNSAPDKSGLPSDRFSAERTGGSVSTLTIQRTQQEDSAVYLCASSLQPSGGDNERFFGPGTRLTVL.

This clonotype appeared a single time. V usage is TRBV12-3 or TRBV12-4 and J usage is TRBJ2-5, with D perhaps matching TRBD1 (6 bases). V gave up 4 bases and J gave up 5 bases, with 14 bases separating them. CDR3 size: 14 residues. The chain's CDR3 is CASSWGPYGETQYF. CDR3 DNA: TGTGCCAGCAGTTGGGGGCCCTATGGGGAGACCCAGTACTTC.

The CDR3 DNA reads as TGCAGTGCTAGATGGGGGTCCAATGAAAAACTGTTTTTT. Residues: CSARWGSNEKLFF. The V call is TRBV20-1, the J call TRBJ1-4, with a possible D match to TRBD1 (5 bases). The CDR3 loop spans 13 amino acids. CDR1 is DFQATT, CDR2 SNEGSKA, per germline (reference sequence). V lost 2 bases and J lost 5, with 9 bases in between.

The genes are TRBV20-1 and TRBJ2-1; the D is unclear. V was clipped by 3 bases and J by 10 bases, with 13 bases between them. CDR3 size: 12 residues. The germline CDR1 and CDR2 sequences are DFQATT and SNEGSKA (reference sequence). In DNA, the CDR3 is TGCAGTGCTAGTTATTGTGCCTACGAGCAGTTCTTC. Amino acid sequence: CSASYCAYEQFF.

V and J are TRBV4-3 and TRBJ2-1; a possible D gene is TRBD2 (6 bases). The germline gives CDR1 LGHNA, CDR2 YSLEER. V dropped 1 base and J dropped 4 bases, with 11 bases sitting between them. The CDR3 loop spans 15 amino acids. The CDR3 DNA follows: TGCGCCAGCAGCCAAGGGGGGACTGAATACAATGAGCAGTTCTTC. Protein: CASSQGGTEYNEQFF.

This chain joins TRBV14 and TRBJ2-5; 8 positions match TRBD2. CDR3 size: 15 residues. V shed 4 bases, J shed 2 bases, and the junction held 6 bases outside the gene matches. Germline V lookup: CDR1 SGHDN, CDR2 FVKESK. CDR3 loop: CASSLIAGKQETQYF. The CDR3 nucleotides read TGTGCCAGCAGCCTTATAGCGGGGAAGCAAGAGACCCAGTACTTC.